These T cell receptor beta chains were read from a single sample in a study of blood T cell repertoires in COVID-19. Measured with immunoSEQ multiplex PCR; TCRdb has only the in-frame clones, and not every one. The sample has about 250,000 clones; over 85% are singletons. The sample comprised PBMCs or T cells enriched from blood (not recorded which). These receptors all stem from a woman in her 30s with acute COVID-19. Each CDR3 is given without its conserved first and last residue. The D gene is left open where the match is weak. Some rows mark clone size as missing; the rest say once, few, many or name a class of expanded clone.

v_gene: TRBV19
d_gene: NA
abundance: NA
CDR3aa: ASVLTLTGELF

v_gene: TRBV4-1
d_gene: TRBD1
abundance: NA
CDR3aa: ASSQGSGTGYEQY

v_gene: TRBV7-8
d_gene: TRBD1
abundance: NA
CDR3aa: ASSYDRVDYT

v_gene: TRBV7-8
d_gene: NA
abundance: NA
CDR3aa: ASSRAQNSNQPQH

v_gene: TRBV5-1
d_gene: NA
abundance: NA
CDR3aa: ASSLSGIQGYEQY

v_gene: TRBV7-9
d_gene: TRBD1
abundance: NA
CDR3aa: ASSLGQTTLTNGYT

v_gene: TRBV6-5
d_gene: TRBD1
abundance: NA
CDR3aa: ASSRTGIYEQY

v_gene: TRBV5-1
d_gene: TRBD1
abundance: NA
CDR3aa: ASSPQGNQPQH

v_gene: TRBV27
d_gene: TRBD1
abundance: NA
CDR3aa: ASRVQGAQAYEQY

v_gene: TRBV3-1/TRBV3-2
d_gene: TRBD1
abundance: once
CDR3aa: ASSQDGQGANSPLH

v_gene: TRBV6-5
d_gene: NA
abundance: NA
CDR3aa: ASSYSEAGGYT

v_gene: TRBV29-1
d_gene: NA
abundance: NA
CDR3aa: SVVTSHREGTNYGYT

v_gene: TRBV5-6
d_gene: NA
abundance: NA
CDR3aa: ASSLERNYGYT

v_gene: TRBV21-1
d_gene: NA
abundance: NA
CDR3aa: ASSGDKFSQTAKNIQY

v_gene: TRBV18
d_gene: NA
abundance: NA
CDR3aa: ASSPDSWANTEAF

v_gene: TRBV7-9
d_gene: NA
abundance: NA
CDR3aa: ASIQDGGSPLH

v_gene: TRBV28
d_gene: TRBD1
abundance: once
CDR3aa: ASSLSSAGGGPEAF

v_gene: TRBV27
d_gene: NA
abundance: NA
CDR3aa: ASSSAGSYNEKLF

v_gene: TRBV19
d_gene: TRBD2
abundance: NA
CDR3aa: ASSASSGGAGTDTQY

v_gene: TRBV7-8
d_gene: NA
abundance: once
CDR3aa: ASRLRAIERTEAF

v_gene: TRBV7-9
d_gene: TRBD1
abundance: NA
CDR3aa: ASSRAGQGVANYGYT

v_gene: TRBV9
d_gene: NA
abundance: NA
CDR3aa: ASSVDGRVPF

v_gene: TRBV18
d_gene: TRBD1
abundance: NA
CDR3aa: ASSPGDRPYNEQF

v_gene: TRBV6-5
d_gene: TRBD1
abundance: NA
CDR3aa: ASSLTQGRHGYT

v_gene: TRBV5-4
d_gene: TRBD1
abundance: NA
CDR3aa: ASSWGTGGTEAF

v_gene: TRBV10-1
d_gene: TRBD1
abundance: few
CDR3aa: ASSEGHDRGRIYEQY

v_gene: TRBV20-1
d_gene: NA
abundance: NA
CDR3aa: SAGHYEQY

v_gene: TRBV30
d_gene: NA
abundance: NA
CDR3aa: ACVAQETQY

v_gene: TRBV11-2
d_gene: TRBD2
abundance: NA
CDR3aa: ASSSVAGDTDTQY

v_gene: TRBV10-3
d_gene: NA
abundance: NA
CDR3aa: AISSDRNTGELF

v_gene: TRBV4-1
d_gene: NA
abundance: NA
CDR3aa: ASSQVLRGNTEAF

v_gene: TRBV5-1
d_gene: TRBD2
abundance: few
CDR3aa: ASSLWTSGALPDTQY

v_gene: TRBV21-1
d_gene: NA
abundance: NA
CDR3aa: AGPDIGGYT

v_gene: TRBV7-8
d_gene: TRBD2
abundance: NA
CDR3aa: ASSPSGTAQY

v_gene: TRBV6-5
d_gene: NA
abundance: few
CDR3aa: ASSYFAGGTEAF

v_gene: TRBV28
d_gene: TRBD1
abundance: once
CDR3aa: ATHRGTGELF

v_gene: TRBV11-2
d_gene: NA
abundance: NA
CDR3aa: ASSGQRNTEAF

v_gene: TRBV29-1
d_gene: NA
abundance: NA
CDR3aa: SVGQGTSAIGYT

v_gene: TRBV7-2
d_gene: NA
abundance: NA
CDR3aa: ASSLAVSGTEAF

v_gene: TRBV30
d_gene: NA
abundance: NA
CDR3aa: AWIVRGRGGYT

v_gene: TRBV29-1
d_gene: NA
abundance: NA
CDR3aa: SAEMAWNTEAF

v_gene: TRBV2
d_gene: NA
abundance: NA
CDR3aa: ASSERGSSNQPQH

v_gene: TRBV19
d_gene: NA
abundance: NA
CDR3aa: ASSTSGGAYEQY

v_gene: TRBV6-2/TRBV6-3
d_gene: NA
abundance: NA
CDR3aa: ASSYSEFGYT

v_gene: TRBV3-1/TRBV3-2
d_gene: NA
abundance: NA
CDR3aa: ASSQNQDGEKLF

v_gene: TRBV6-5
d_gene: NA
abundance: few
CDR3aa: ASSRAGVDQPQH

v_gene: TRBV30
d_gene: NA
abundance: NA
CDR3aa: AWIRPSGNTEAF

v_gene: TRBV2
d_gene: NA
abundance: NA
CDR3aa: ASSGGQSSPLH

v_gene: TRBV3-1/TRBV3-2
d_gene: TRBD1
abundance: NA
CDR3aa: ASSRTGGGNTIY